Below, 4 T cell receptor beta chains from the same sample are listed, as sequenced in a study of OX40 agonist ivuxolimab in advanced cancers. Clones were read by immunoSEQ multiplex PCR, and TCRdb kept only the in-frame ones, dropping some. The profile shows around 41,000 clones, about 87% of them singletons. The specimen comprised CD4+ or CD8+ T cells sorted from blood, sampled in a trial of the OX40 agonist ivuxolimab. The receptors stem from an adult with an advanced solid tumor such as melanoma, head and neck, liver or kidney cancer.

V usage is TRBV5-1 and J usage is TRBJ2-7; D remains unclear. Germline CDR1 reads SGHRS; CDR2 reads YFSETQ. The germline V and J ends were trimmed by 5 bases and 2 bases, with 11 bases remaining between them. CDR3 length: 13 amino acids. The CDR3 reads CASSSGPTYEQYF. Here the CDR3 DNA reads TGCGCCAGCAGTTCCGGACCGACCTACGAGCAGTACTTC.

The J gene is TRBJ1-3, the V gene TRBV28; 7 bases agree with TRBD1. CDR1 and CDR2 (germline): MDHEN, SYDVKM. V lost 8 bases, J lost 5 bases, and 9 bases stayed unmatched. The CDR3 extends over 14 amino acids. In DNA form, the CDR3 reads TGTGCCAGCCTCCAAGGGACAGAGAGAAACACCATATATTTT. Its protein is CASLQGTERNTIYF.

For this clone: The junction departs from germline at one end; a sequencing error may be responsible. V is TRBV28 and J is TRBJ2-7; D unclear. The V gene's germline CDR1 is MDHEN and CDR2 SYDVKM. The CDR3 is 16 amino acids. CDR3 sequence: CASSLPLSRASHEQYF. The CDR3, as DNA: TGTGCCAGCAGTTTACCCTTGAGCCGGGCCTCCCACGAGCAGTACTTC.

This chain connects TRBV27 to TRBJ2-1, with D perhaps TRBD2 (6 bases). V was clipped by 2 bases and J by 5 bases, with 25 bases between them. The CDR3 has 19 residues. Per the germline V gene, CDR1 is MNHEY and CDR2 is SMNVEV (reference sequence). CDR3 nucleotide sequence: TGTGCCAGCAGTTTACGATCGGGGAGATGGCGGGATCCCCACAATGAGCAGTTCTTC. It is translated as CASSLRSGRWRDPHNEQFF.